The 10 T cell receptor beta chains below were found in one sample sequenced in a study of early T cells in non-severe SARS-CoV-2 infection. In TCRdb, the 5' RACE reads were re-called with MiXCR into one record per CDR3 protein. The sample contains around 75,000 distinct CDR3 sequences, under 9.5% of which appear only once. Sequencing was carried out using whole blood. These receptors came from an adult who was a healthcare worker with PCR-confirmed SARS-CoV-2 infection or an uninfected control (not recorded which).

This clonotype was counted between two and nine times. The CDR3 sequence is CASSFSGREPETQYF. The CDR3 bases are TGTGCCAGCAGTTTTAGCGGGAGGGAACCCGAGACCCAGTACTTC. The rearrangement uses TRBV12-3 or TRBV12-4 and TRBJ2-5, with 11 bases fitting TRBD2. This CDR3 region has 15 residues. V shed 3 bases, J shed 5 bases, and the junction held 5 bases outside the gene matches.

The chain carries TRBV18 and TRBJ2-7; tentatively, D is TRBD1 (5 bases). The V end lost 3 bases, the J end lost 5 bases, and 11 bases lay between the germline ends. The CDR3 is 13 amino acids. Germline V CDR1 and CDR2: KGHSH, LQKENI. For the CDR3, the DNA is TGTGCCAGCTCACCGGCCAGGGAAAACGAGCAGTACTTC. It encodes CASSPARENEQYF.

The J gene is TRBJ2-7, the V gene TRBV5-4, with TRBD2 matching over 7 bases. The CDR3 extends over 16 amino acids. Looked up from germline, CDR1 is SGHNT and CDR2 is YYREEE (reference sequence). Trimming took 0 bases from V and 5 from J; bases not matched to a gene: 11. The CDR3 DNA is TGTGCCAGCAGCTTGGCTGAACATGGACTAGGCGACGAGCAGTACTTC. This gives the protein CASSLAEHGLGDEQYF.

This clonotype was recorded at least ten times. Here the CDR3 reads CASRDGTGLNTEAFF. In nucleotides, the CDR3 is TGTGCCAGCAGGGACGGGACAGGACTGAACACTGAAGCTTTCTTT. The chain joins TRBV11-2 to TRBJ1-1, with 8 bases fitting TRBD1. Germline V gene sequence: CDR1 SGHAT, CDR2 FQNNGV. V shed 6 bases, J shed 0 bases, and the junction held 6 bases outside the gene matches. The CDR3 sequence is 15 residues long.

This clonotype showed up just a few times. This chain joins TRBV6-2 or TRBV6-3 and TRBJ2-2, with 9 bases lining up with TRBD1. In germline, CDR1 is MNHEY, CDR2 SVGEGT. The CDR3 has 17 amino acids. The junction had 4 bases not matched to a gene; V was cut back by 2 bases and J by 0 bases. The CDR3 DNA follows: TGTGCCAGCAGTTACGGCAACAGGGGGCCGAACACCGGGGAGCTGTTTTTT. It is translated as CASSYGNRGPNTGELFF.

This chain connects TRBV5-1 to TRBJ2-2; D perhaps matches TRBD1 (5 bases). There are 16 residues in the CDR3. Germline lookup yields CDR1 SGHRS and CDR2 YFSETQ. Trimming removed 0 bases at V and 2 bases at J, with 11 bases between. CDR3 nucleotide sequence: TGCGCCAGCAGCTTGGAAGGGGCCCTTAACACCGGGGAGCTGTTTTTT. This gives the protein CASSLEGALNTGELFF.

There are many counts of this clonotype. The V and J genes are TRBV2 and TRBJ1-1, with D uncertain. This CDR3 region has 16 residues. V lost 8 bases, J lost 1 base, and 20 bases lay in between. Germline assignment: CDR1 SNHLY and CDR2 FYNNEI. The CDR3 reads CASAGSPLRSNTEAFF. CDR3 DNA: TGTGCCAGCGCCGGGAGTCCGTTAAGGTCGAACACTGAAGCTTTCTTT.

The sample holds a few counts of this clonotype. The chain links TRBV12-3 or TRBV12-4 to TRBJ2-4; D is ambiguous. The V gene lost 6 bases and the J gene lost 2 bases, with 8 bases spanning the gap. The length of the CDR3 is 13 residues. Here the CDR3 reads CASSLASKNIQYF. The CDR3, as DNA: TGTGCCAGCAGCTTGGCCTCCAAAAACATTCAGTACTTC.

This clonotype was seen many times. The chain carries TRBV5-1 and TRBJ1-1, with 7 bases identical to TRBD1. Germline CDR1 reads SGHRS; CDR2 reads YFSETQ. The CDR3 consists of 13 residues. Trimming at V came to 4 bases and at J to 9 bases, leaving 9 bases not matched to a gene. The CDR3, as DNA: TGCGCCAGCAGCCCGACGGACAGGCCGAAAGCTTTCTTT. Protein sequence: CASSPTDRPKAFF.

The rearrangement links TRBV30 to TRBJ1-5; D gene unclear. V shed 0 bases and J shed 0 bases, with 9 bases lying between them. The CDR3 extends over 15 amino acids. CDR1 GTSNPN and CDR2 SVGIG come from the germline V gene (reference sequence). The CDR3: CAWSVFPNSNQPQHF. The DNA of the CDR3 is TGTGCCTGGAGTGTTTTCCCAAATAGCAATCAGCCCCAGCATTTT.